The sequence of this TCR beta chain was determined in a study of a mutant IDH1 vaccine in newly diagnosed glioma. Libraries were prepared by immunoSEQ multiplex PCR; TCRdb keeps only in-frame clonotypes and omits some of them. This repertoire shows around 82,000 clones, around 79% found once; its top ten account for around 5.2%. Time point specified: baseline, week 1 (first vaccination visit). The treatment: pre-vaccination baseline after standard-of-care therapy. Donor tumors were new WHO grade 3 or 4 IDH1-mutant, ATRX-lost astrocytomas. The germline V gene has CDR1 SGHRS and CDR2 YFSETQ. CDR3 size: 14 residues. Trimming pared 0 bases from V and 2 bases from J, leaving 8 bases between.

The sequenced sample was PBMCs, obtained from a glioma patient treated with radiotherapy, temozolomide or both. The TCR sequence derives from a man in his forties or fifties with glioma. Some clones in this sample may be carry-over from other donors' samples. This rearrangement joins TRBV5-1 to TRBJ2-5; D remains ambiguous. The CDR3 nucleotides read TGCGCCAGCAGCTTGGGACAACTACAAGAGACCCAGTACTTC. Translating gives CASSLGQLQETQYF.